This TCR beta chain appears in the sequencing data of a study of human T cells and chemical hapten exposure. Study overall: Patients had diphenylcyclopropenone applied to the scalp weekly throughout the approximately 23-week study.

Noted time point: patch test 3, about 24 weeks after DPC sensitization. The treatment is: therapeutic diphenylcyclopropenone sensitization with weekly scalp DPC. One entry per CDR3 protein results from TCRdb running MiXCR on the RACE reads. The sample yields some 64,000 distinct CDR3 sequences, 8% to 13% seen once. Germline values: CDR1 SGHDT, CDR2 YYEEEE. V was pared by 2 bases and J by 6 bases, with 5 bases of the junction left unmatched. CDR3 length: 16 amino acids. This TCR derives from a woman aged 25 to 39 with alopecia areata. Some clones in this sample may be carry-over from other donors' samples. This sequence joins TRBV5-6 and TRBJ2-1; 13 bases map to TRBD2. Sample: whole blood, taken in connection with sensitization to the hapten diphenylcyclopropenone (DPC). CDR3 loop: CASSLGLAGVSNEQFF. CDR3 nucleotide sequence: TGTGCCAGCAGCTTAGGACTAGCGGGAGTGAGCAATGAGCAGTTCTTC.